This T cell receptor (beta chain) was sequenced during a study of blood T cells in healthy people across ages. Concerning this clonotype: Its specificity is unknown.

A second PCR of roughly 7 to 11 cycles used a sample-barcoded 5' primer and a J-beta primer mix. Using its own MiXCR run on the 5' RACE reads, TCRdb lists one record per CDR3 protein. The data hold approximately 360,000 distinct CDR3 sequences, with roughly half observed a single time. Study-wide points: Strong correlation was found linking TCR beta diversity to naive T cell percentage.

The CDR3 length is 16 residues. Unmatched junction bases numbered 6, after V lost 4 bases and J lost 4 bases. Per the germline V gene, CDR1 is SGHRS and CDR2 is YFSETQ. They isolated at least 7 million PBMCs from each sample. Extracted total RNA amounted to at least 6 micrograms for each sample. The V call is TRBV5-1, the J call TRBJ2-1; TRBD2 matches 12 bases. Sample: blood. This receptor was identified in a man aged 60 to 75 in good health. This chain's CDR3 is CASSPPSGRGYNEQFF. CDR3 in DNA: TGCGCCAGCAGCCCCCCTAGCGGGAGGGGATACAATGAGCAGTTCTTC. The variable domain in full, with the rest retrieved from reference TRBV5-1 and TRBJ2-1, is KAGVTQTPRYLIKTRGQQVTLSCSPISGHRSVSWYQQTPGQGLQFLFEYFSETQRNKGNFPGRFSGRQFSNSRSEMNVSTLELGDSALYLCASSPPSGRGYNEQFFGPGTRLTVL.